This T cell receptor (beta chain) was sequenced during a study of blood T cell repertoires in COVID-19. Study details: Sites across the United States, Italy and Spain contributed samples from acute and convalescent COVID-19. Nucleic acid was either cDNA or gDNA, and it came from T cells, B-cell-depleted T cells, or PBMCs.

Trimming removed 3 bases at V and 4 bases at J, with 15 bases between. Germline V gives CDR1 MGHRA, CDR2 YSYEKL. The CDR3 covers 15 residues. Original data processing: It was from reference gene primer amplification that nucleated cell counts were estimated. Clones were read by immunoSEQ multiplex PCR, and TCRdb kept only the in-frame ones, dropping some. That table gives V, J and clone size, and the DNA gave D and trimming. The table records 140,000 to 150,000 clones, around 84% of them present only once. The chain uses TRBV4-1 and TRBJ1-2; D is possibly TRBD1 (5 bases). What was sequenced was peripheral blood. The sequence was obtained from a human donor in a cohort sampled during active COVID-19. CDR3 sequence: CASSHPGLDSYGYTF. In nucleotides, the CDR3 is TGCGCCAGCAGCCACCCAGGGTTGGATAGCTATGGCTACACCTTC.